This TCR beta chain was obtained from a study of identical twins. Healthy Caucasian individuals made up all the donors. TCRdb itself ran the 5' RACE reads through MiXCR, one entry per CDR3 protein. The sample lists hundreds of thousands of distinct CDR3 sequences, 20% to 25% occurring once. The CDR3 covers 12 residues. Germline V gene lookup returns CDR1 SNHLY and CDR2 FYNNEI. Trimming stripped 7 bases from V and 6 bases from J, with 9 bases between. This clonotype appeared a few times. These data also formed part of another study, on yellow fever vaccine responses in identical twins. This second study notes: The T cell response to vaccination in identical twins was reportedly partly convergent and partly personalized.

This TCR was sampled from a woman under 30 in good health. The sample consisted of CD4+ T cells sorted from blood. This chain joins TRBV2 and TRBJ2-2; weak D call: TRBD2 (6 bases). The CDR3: CASKAGPGELFF. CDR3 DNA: TGTGCCAGCAAGGCGGGGCCCGGGGAGCTGTTTTTT.